This T cell receptor (beta chain) was identified during a study of neurological immune-mediated disorders. Study-wide results and caveats: Association of the multiple sclerosis repertoire cluster with clinical or MRI features was not observed for any feature. Expanded clones shared no CDR3 amino acid sequences across subjects, suggesting private repertoires in all groups. It was HTLV-1-associated myelopathy that showed the most TCR clonal expansion, while multiple sclerosis showed the least, falling below healthy controls.

By 5'RACE with 10-nucleotide random UMIs, the cDNA was made. Each CDR3 protein gets one entry after TCRdb re-called the 5' RACE reads with MiXCR. Of about 87,000 distinct CDR3 sequences in the sample, roughly 3.5% are singletons; the top ten hold just under 3%. The germline V gene encodes CDR1 MNHNY and CDR2 SVGAGI (reference sequence). V lost 0 bases, J lost 4 bases, and 10 bases lay in between. This CDR3 has 15 amino acids. This clonotype was picked up many times. Its antigen is still unknown. The sequenced material came from PBMCs. The TCR originated in a woman in her 50s with multiple sclerosis. The V gene is TRBV6-6, the J gene TRBJ1-3; a possible D gene is TRBD1 (6 bases). CDR3 bases: TGTGCCAGCAGTTACTCTCGGGGGCTGGGAAACACCATATATTTT. It is translated as CASSYSRGLGNTIYF.